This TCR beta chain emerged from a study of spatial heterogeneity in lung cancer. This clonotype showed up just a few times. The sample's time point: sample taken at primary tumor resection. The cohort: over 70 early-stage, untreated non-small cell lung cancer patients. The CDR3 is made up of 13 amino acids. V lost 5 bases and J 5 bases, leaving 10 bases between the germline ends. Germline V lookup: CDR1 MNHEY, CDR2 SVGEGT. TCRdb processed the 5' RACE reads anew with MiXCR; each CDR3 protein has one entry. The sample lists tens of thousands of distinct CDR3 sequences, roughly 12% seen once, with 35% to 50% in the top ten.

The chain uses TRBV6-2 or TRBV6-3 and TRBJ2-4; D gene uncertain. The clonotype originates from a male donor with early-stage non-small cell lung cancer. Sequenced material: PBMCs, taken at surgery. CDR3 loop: CASSGWSENIQYF. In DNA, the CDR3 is TGTGCCAGCAGTGGCTGGAGCGAAAACATTCAGTACTTC.